A single sample is the source of the 17 T cell receptor beta chains below, sequenced in a study of T-cell memory formation after mild COVID-19. TCRdb re-called the 5' RACE reads through MiXCR, storing one row per CDR3 protein. The sample includes more than 200,000 distinct CDR3 sequences, 15% to 20% of them seen just once. Sequencing was performed on PBMCs or a T cell subset sorted from them (not recorded which). The source is a man aged 18 to 30 who had mild COVID-19 (a few samples of this study predate the infection). Cell type and time point are not known.

J is TRBJ2-5 and V is TRBV30; D remains ambiguous. The CDR3 is made up of 11 amino acids. CDR1 is GTSNPN, CDR2 SVGIG, per germline (reference sequence). Trimming stripped 0 bases from V and 5 bases from J, with 4 bases between. The DNA for the CDR3 is TGTGCCTGGAGTGTACCGGAGACCCAGTACTTC. Protein product: CAWSVPETQYF.

This chain uses TRBV28 with TRBJ2-2; TRBD2 matches 7 bases. The CDR3 runs 13 residues. The germline CDR1 and CDR2 sequences are MDHEN and SYDVKM. Trimming cost V 6 bases and J 6 bases; bases outside gene matches: 4. The CDR3 nucleotides read TGTGCCAGCAGGGCCGGACTAGCCGGGGAGCTGTTTTTT. This sequence encodes CASRAGLAGELFF.

The gene calls are TRBV6-6 and TRBJ1-3; D is unresolved. The CDR3 is made up of 15 amino acids. The germline V gene encodes CDR1 MNHNY and CDR2 SVGAGI (reference sequence). The germline V and J ends were trimmed by 5 bases and 0 bases, with 11 bases remaining between them. CDR3: CASSPREASGNTIYF. CDR3 in DNA: TGTGCCAGCAGTCCGCGGGAAGCCTCTGGAAACACCATATATTTT.

This clonotype was detected many times. This CDR3 is CASRPQADTQYF. The CDR3 region has the DNA TGTGCCAGCAGGCCTCAAGCAGATACGCAGTATTTT. The genes are TRBV7-2 and TRBJ2-3, with D uncertain. CDR1 and CDR2 from the germline V gene are SGHTA and FQGNSA. This CDR3 has 12 residues. Trimming shortened V by 6 bases and J by 4 bases, and 8 bases separated the two germline ends.

The J gene is TRBJ2-2, the V gene TRBV5-5; the match to TRBD1 covers 7 bases. Trimming removed 5 bases from V and 6 bases from J; junction bases left unmatched: 7. Germline loops: CDR1 SGHKS, CDR2 YYEKEE (reference sequence). The CDR3 is 14 amino acids. The CDR3 reads CASRLTGSAGELFF. DNA for the CDR3: TGTGCCAGCAGATTGACAGGGAGCGCCGGGGAGCTGTTTTTT.

This clonotype came up a few times. The chain links TRBV11-2 to TRBJ1-5; D not resolved. Trimming took off 4 bases at V and 0 bases at J, with 7 bases between the two ends. CDR3 size: 14 residues. Per germline, CDR1 SGHAT and CDR2 FQNNGV. CDR3 sequence reads: CASSSSYSNQPQHF. The CDR3 DNA sequence: TGTGCCAGCAGCTCAAGCTATAGCAATCAGCCCCAGCATTTT. The whole variable domain, remainder taken from reference TRBV11-2 and TRBJ1-5, is EAGVAQSPRYKIIEKRQSVAFWCNPISGHATLYWYQQILGQGPKLLIQFQNNGVVDDSQLPKDRFSAERLKGVDSTLKIQPAKLEDSAVYLCASSSSYSNQPQHFGDGTRLSIL.

In its sample, this clonotype was seen a few times. DNA for the CDR3: TGTGCCTGGATCGACAATGAGCAGTTCTTC. This sequence encodes CAWIDNEQFF. The chain links TRBV30 to TRBJ2-1; D gene uncertain. The CDR3 is 10 residues long. CDR1 is GTSNPN and CDR2 is SVGIG in the germline V gene (reference sequence). V lost 4 bases and J lost 5, with 3 bases in between.

The chain recombines TRBV6-5 with TRBJ1-6, with D perhaps matching TRBD1 (5 bases). Trimming cost V 0 bases and J 8 bases, with 11 bases left between them. Germline CDR1 and CDR2: MNHEY and SVGAGI. The CDR3 runs 15 residues. CDR3 sequence (DNA): TGTGCCAGCAGTTACTCCGGACACAATTATTCACCCCTCCACTTT. This codes for CASSYSGHNYSPLHF.

This clonotype was observed many times. The rearrangement links TRBV7-9 to TRBJ2-5; TRBD2 agrees at 7 bases. The V gene end was trimmed by 5 bases and the J gene end by 4 bases; junction bases not matched to a gene: 10. The germline V gene encodes CDR1 SEHNR and CDR2 FQNEAQ (reference sequence). The CDR3 runs to 15 residues. Written as DNA, the CDR3 is TGTGCCAGCAGCGAAATTCGGGGGGTGTCAGAGACCCAGTACTTC. Amino acid sequence: CASSEIRGVSETQYF.

This chain joins TRBV7-9 and TRBJ2-1, with a weak D call TRBD2 (7 bases). This CDR3 has 16 residues. Deletions cut 5 bases from V and 4 bases from J, with 18 bases between. Germline-derived CDR1 and CDR2 are SEHNR and FQNEAQ (reference sequence). CDR3 region: CASSKLGGPVYNEQFF. CDR3 in DNA: TGTGCCAGCAGCAAGCTCGGGGGGCCAGTTTACAATGAGCAGTTCTTC.

The J gene is TRBJ1-4, the V gene TRBV28; D might be TRBD1 (6 bases). The CDR3 extends over 14 amino acids. Per the germline V gene, CDR1 is MDHEN and CDR2 is SYDVKM. Trimming took 8 bases from V and 3 from J, leaving 13 bases between them. The CDR3 nucleotides read TGTGCCAGCGGTAGACAGGCCGCTAATGAAAAACTGTTTTTT. Amino acids: CASGRQAANEKLFF.

V usage is TRBV7-6 and J usage is TRBJ1-1; D remains ambiguous. This CDR3 region has 15 residues. Trimming pared 1 base from V and 1 base from J, leaving 10 bases between. Germline V gene sequence: CDR1 SGHVS, CDR2 FNYEAQ. The CDR3 DNA reads TGTGCCAGCAGCTTAGTCTCCACCGGGAACACTGAAGCTTTCTTT. It yields the protein CASSLVSTGNTEAFF.

The DNA for the CDR3 is TGTGCCAGCAGCTTAGACGCGGGACAATGGAATGAGCAGTTCTTC. It specifies CASSLDAGQWNEQFF. The chain is built from TRBV7-2 and TRBJ2-1, with D possibly being TRBD1 or TRBD2 (6 bases each). Germline V gene data show CDR1 as SGHTA and CDR2 as FQGNSA. The V end was cut by 1 base, the J end by 7 bases, with 14 bases between. The CDR3 length is 15 residues.

This clonotype was observed a few times. The chain joins TRBV5-1 to TRBJ2-7; the match to TRBD1 covers 10 bases. Germline loops: CDR1 SGHRS, CDR2 YFSETQ. Trimming cost V 4 bases and J 6 bases; bases outside gene matches: 7. The CDR3 sequence is 14 residues long. CDR3 protein: CASSPLGTGVEQYV. The CDR3 DNA sequence: TGCGCCAGCAGCCCGCTCGGGACAGGGGTCGAGCAGTACGTC.

The genes are TRBV6-6 and TRBJ2-3, with D tentatively TRBD2 (5 bases). The germline CDR1 and CDR2 sequences are MNHNY and SVGAGI (reference sequence). The CDR3 has 16 residues. V was clipped by 4 bases and J by 2 bases, with 16 bases between them. CDR3 in DNA: TGTGCCAGCAGTTCCCGGACTCTCCACCCCACAGATACGCAGTATTTT. It encodes CASSSRTLHPTDTQYF.

This clonotype has just a few counts. A junction end diverges from the germline sequence, so it may reflect a read error. The rearrangement uses TRBV7-7 and TRBJ2-2; 7 nucleotides align to TRBD1. Germline CDR1 is SSHAT and CDR2 is FNYEAQ (reference sequence). The CDR3 spans 17 residues. CDR3 region: CASSLGARTGNTGELFF. The CDR3 bases are TGTGCTAGCAGCTTAGGGGCTCGGACAGGGAACACCGGGGAGCTGTTTTTT.

The chain links TRBV6-2 or TRBV6-3 to TRBJ1-2, with D maybe TRBD1 (6 bases). V lost 6 bases, J lost 4 bases, and 12 bases lay in between. There are 13 residues in the CDR3. Germline assignment: CDR1 MNHEY and CDR2 SVGEGT. Written as DNA, the CDR3 is TGTGCCAGCAGCCAGACAGGCTTCTATGGCTACACCTTC. This encodes CASSQTGFYGYTF.